The 10 T cell receptor beta chains below all came from one sample that was sequenced in a study of cytomegalovirus exposure and HLA in healthy donors (dated by TCRdb to the late 2010s). The library was generated by the immunoSEQ multiplex PCR assay. The multiplex PCR relied on a mix of 60 forward primers for TCR Vbeta segments and 13 reverse primers for TCR Jbeta segments. TCRdb's version of the immuneACCESS table is confined to in-frame rearrangements and falls short of the full clone set. An unresolved V gene accounts for under half of the shortfall where checked; the remainder is of unknown origin. For this sample the table gives 85,000 to 130,000 clones, of which more than 65% were detected only once. The ten most abundant clones make up approximately 1.2% of the sample. Sequenced: PBMCs. Receptor source: a young woman in good health and CMV-seronegative.

V is TRBV7-2 and J is TRBJ2-2; no clear D. The CDR3 has 14 residues. The germline V and J ends were trimmed by 6 bases and 0 bases, with 8 bases remaining between them. Germline CDR1 is SGHTA and CDR2 is FQGNSA. The CDR3 spells CASRHPANTGELFF. The CDR3 region has the DNA TGTGCCAGCAGACATCCCGCGAACACCGGGGAGCTGTTTTTT.

The chain carries TRBV7-6 and TRBJ2-3, with no clear D. This CDR3 is 13 amino acids long. The V end lost 5 bases, the J end lost 2 bases, and 8 bases lay between the germline ends. From germline, CDR1 is SGHVS and CDR2 FNYEAQ. The CDR3 coding sequence is TGTGCCAGCAGCCGCACCTACACAGATACGCAGTATTTT. Translation: CASSRTYTDTQYF.

The rearrangement uses TRBV5-5 and TRBJ2-1; a weak D match, TRBD1 (5 bases). The CDR3 runs 13 residues. From germline, CDR1 is SGHKS and CDR2 YYEKEE (reference sequence). V was pared by 4 bases and J by 7 bases, with 12 bases between. CDR3 nucleotide sequence: TGTGCCAGCAGCCACCGACAGTCTAATGAGCAGTTCTTC. This codes for CASSHRQSNEQFF. Drawing the rest from reference TRBV5-5 and TRBJ2-1, the complete variable domain is DAGVTQSPTHLIKTRGQQVTLRCSPISGHKSVSWYQQVLGQGPQFIFQYYEKEERGRGNFPDRFSARQFPNYSSELNVNALLLGDSALYLCASSHRQSNEQFFGPGTRLTVL.

The chain has TRBV19 and TRBJ2-7, with 9 nucleotides matching TRBD2. Germline loops: CDR1 LNHDA, CDR2 SQIVND (reference sequence). The CDR3 runs to 15 residues. The ends lost 2 bases at V and 0 bases at J; junction bases unmatched: 2. The CDR3 loop reads CASSIKRGASYEQYF. CDR3 in DNA: TGTGCCAGTAGTATAAAGCGGGGGGCCTCCTACGAGCAGTACTTC.

Only a few counts were recorded for this clone. The chain has TRBV7-9 and TRBJ1-1, with a possible D match to TRBD1 (6 bases). This CDR3 has 12 amino acids. V dropped 1 base and J dropped 6 bases, with 6 bases sitting between them. Germline V gene sequence: CDR1 SEHNR, CDR2 FQNEAQ (reference sequence). The CDR3 DNA reads TGTGCCAGCAGCTTAGGGGGGCCTGAAGCTTTCTTT. Amino acid sequence: CASSLGGPEAFF. The full variable domain, in which reference TRBV7-9 and TRBJ1-1 provide the parts outside the CDR3, is DTGVSQNPRHKITKRGQNVTFRCDPISEHNRLYWYRQTLGQGPEFLTYFQNEAQLEKSRLLSDRFSAERPKGSFSTLEIQRTEQGDSAMYLCASSLGGPEAFFGQGTRLTVV.

The chain uses TRBV28 and TRBJ2-7, with a tentative D call TRBD2 (5 bases). The CDR3 is 16 residues long. Germline CDR1 is MDHEN and CDR2 is SYDVKM. V lost 3 bases and J lost 1, with 16 bases in between. This chain's CDR3 is CASSFVAGKRSYEQYF. The DNA of the CDR3 is TGTGCCAGCAGTTTTGTCGCCGGGAAAAGGTCCTACGAGCAGTACTTC. The variable domain in full, completed from reference TRBV28 and TRBJ2-7, reads DVKVTQSSRYLVKRTGEKVFLECVQDMDHENMFWYRQDPGLGLRLIYFSYDVKMKEKGDIPEGYSVSREKKERFSLILESASTNQTSMYLCASSFVAGKRSYEQYFGPGTRLTVT.

The chain couples TRBV11-1 to TRBJ2-1; 10 positions agree with TRBD2. CDR1 and CDR2 (germline): SGHAT, FQDESV (reference sequence). V dropped 1 base and J dropped 5; count of bases not matched to a gene: 11. This CDR3 comprises 18 residues. The CDR3 DNA follows: TGTGCCAGCAGCTTAGACGAACTAGCGGGGCCAGGGGACAATGAGCAGTTCTTC. Its protein product is CASSLDELAGPGDNEQFF. The whole variable domain, filled in from reference TRBV11-1 and TRBJ2-1, reads EAEVAQSPRYKITEKSQAVAFWCDPISGHATLYWYRQILGQGPELLVQFQDESVVDDSQLPKDRFSAERLKGVDSTLKIQPAELGDSAMYLCASSLDELAGPGDNEQFFGPGTRLTVL.

This chain uses TRBV7-9 with TRBJ1-1, with D perhaps matching TRBD1 (5 bases). CDR1 and CDR2 from the germline V gene are SEHNR and FQNEAQ (reference sequence). The CDR3 extends over 15 amino acids. The ends were cut back, 6 bases at V and 0 bases at J, with 14 bases in the middle. The CDR3 region is CASRFDSKMNTEAFF. Written as DNA, the CDR3 is TGTGCCAGCAGATTTGACAGTAAGATGAACACTGAAGCTTTCTTT.

The chain carries TRBV4-2 and TRBJ2-3, with unresolved D. The length of the CDR3 is 16 residues. V lost 0 bases and J lost 1, with 11 bases in between. From germline, CDR1 is LGHNA and CDR2 YNFKEQ. CDR3 amino acids: CASSQDPLVGTDTQYF. CDR3 coding DNA: TGTGCCAGCAGCCAAGATCCCCTAGTTGGCACAGATACGCAGTATTTT.

J is TRBJ2-7 and V is TRBV7-6; possibly TRBD1 for D (6 bases). The germline V gene has CDR1 SGHVS and CDR2 FNYEAQ. The CDR3 covers 15 residues. The germline V and J ends were trimmed by 5 bases and 2 bases, with 16 bases remaining between them. This CDR3 reads CASSLYTGQAYEQYF. CDR3 sequence (DNA): TGTGCCAGCAGCCTCTACACGGGACAAGCCTACGAGCAGTACTTC.